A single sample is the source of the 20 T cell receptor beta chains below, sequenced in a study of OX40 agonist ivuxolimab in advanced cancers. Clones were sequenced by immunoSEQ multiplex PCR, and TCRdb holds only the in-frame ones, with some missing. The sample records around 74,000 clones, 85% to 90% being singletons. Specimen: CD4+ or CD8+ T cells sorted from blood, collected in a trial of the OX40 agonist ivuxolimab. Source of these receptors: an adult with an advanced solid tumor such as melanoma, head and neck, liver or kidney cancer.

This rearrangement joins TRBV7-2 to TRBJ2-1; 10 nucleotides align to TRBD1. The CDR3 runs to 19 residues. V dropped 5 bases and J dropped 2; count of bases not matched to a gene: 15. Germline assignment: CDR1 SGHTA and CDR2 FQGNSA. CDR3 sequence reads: CASSPTPSAGTGAYNEQFF. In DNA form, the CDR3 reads TGTGCCAGCAGCCCGACCCCCTCCGCCGGGACAGGGGCCTACAATGAGCAGTTCTTC.

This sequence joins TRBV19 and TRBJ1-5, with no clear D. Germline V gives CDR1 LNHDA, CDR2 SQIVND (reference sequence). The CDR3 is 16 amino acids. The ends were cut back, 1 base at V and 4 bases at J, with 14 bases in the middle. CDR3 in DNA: TGTGCCAGTAGTATAGGAAGGAGCCGAGGGAATCAGCCCCAGCATTTT. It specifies CASSIGRSRGNQPQHF.

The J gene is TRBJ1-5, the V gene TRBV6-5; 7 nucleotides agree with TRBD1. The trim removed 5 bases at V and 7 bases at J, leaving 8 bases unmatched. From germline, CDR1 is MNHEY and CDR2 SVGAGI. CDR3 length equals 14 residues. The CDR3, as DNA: TGTGCCAGCAGTCCGGGACAGCTAGGCCAGCCCCAGCATTTT. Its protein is CASSPGQLGQPQHF.

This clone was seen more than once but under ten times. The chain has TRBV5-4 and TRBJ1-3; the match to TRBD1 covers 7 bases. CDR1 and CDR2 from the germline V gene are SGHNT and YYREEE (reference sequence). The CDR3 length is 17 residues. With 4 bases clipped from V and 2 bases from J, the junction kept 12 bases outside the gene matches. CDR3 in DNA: TGTGCCAGCAGCCGAGGGGACTGGACAGGAGCTGGAAACACCATATATTTT. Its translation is CASSRGDWTGAGNTIYF.

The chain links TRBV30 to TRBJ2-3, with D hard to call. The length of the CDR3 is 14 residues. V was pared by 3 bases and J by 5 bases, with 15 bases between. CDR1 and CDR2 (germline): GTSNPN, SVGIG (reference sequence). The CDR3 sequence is CAWSATSSEDTQYF. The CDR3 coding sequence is TGTGCCTGGAGCGCTACCTCGAGCGAAGATACGCAGTATTTT.

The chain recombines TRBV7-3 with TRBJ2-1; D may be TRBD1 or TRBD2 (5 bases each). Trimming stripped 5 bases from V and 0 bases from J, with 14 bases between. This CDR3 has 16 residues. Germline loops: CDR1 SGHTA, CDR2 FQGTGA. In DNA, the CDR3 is TGTGCCAGCAGCCCCACGGGGCGGAGCTCCTACAATGAGCAGTTCTTC. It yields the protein CASSPTGRSSYNEQFF.

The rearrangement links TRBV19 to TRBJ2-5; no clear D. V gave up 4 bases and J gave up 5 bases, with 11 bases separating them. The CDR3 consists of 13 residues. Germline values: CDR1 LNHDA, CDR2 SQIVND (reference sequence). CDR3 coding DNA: TGTGCCAGTAGTACGCACGAAGGTGAGACCCAGTACTTC. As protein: CASSTHEGETQYF.

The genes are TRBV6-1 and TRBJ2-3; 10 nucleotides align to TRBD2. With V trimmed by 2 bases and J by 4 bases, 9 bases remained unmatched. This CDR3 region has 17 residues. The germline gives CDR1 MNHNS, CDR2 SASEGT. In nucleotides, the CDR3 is TGTGCCAGCAGTGAATGGGCTAGCGGGGGTAGGGCAGATACGCAGTATTTT. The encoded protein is CASSEWASGGRADTQYF.

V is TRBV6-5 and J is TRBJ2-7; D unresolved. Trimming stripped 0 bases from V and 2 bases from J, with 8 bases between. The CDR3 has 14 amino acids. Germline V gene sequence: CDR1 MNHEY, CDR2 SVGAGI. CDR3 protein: CASSYSERTYEQYF. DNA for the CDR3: TGTGCCAGCAGTTACTCGGAAAGGACCTACGAGCAGTACTTC.

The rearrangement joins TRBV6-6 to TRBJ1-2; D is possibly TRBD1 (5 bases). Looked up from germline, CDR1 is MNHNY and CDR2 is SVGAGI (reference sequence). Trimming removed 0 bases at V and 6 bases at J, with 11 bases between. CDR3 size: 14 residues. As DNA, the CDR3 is TGTGCCAGCAGTTACTCTCCGGACACTCATGGCTACACCTTC. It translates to CASSYSPDTHGYTF.

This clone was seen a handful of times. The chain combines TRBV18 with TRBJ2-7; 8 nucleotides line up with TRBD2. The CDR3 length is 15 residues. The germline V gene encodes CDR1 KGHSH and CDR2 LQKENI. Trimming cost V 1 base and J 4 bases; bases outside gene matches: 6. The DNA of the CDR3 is TGTGCCAGCTCACCACGGGTTCTAGCGGGTTACGAGCAGTACTTC. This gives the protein CASSPRVLAGYEQYF.

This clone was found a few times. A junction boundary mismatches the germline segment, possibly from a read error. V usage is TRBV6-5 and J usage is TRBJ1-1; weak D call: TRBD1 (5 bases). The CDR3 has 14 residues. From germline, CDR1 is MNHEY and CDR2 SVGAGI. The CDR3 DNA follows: TGTGCCAGCAGGACCGACAGCCTGAACAGTGAAGCTTTCTTT. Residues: CASRTDSLNSEAFF.

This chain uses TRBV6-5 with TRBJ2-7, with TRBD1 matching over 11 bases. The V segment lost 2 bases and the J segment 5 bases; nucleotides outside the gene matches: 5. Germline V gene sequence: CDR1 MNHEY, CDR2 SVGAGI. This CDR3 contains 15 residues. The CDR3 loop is CASSYPRTGGHEQYF. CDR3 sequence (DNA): TGTGCCAGCAGTTACCCACGGACAGGGGGCCACGAGCAGTACTTC.

CDR3 protein: CASSGGTGPYEQYF. The CDR3 bases are TGCGCCAGCTCCGGGGGGACAGGGCCCTACGAGCAGTACTTC. The gene calls are TRBV5-1 and TRBJ2-7; 9 nucleotides align to TRBD1. The CDR3 contains 14 residues. V lost 7 bases, J lost 2 bases, and 7 bases stayed unmatched. CDR1 and CDR2 (germline): SGHRS, YFSETQ.

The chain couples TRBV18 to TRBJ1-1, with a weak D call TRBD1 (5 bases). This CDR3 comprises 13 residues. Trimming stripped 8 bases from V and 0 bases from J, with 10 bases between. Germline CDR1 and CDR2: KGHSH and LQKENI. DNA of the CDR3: TGTGCCAGCAGGCAGGGAATGAACACTGAAGCTTTCTTT. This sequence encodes CASRQGMNTEAFF.

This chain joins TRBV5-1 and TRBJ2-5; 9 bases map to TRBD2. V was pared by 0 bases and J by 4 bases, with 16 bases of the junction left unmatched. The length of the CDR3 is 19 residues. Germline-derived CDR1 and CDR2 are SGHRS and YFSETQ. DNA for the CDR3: TGCGCCAGCAGCTTGGCCGTGGTCCGGCTAGCGGGGAGGGGAGAGACCCAGTACTTC. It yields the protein CASSLAVVRLAGRGETQYF.

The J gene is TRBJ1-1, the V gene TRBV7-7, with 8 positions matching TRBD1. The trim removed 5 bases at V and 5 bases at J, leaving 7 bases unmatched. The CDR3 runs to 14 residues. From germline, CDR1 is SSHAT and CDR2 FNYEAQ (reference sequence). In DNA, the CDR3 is TGTGCCAGCAGCGCGATTACAGGGGGAACTGAAGCTTTCTTT. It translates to CASSAITGGTEAFF.

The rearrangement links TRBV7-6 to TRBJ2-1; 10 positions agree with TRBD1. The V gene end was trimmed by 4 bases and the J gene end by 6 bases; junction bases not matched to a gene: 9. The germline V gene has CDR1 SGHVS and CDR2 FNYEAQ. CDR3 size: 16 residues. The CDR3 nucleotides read TGTGCCAGCAGCTCCCCGACAGGGGGCAAAATCAATGAGCAGTTCTTC. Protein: CASSSPTGGKINEQFF.

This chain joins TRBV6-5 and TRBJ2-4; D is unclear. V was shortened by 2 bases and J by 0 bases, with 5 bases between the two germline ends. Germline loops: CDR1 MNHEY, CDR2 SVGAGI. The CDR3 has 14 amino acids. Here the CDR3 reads CASSYRVAKNIQYF. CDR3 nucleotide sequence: TGTGCCAGCAGTTACAGGGTAGCCAAAAACATTCAGTACTTC.

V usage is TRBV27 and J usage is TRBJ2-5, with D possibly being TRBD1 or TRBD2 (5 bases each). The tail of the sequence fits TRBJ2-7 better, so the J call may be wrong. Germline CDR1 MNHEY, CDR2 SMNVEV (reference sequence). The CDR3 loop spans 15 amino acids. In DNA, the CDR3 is TGTGCCAGCAGTTTAAAGTGGGACGGGTCCTACGAGCAGTACTTC. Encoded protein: CASSLKWDGSYEQYF.